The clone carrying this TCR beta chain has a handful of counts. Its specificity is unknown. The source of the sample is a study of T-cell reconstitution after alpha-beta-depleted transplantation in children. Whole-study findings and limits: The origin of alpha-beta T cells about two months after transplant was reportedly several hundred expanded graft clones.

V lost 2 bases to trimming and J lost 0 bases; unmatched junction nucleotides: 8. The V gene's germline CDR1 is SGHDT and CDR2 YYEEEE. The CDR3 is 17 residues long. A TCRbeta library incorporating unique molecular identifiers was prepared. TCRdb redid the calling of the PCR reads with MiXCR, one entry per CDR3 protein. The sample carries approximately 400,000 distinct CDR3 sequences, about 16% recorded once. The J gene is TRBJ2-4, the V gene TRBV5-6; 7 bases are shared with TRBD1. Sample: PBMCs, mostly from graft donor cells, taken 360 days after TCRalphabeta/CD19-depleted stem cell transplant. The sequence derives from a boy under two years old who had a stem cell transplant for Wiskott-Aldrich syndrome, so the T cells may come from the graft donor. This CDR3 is CASSFFRQGLAKNIQYF. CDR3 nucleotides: TGTGCCAGCAGCTTTTTCAGACAGGGCCTAGCCAAAAACATTCAGTACTTC.